This T cell receptor (beta chain) was recorded in a study of vaccination effects on CD4 cells after COVID-19. Study information: Antigen-specific CD4+ T cells were expanded (with viral peptide pools) by the ViraFEST assay ahead of sequencing.

About this clone: Its matching antigen is unknown.

The method was immunoSEQ multiplex PCR; TCRdb's version includes in-frame clones alone and lacks a portion of them. The sample holds approximately 47,000 clones, 76% seen once. The V segment lost 2 bases and the J segment 1 base; nucleotides outside the gene matches: 4. Germline CDR1 is SGDLS and CDR2 is YYNGEE. This CDR3 has 15 residues. The culture ran for approximately 11 days before CD4+ T cells were isolated. This receptor was taken from a human donor who had a prior SARS-CoV-2 infection. The material was CD4+ T cells from PBMCs cultured without peptide, obtained before COVID-19 vaccination. The chain recombines TRBV9 with TRBJ2-5, with TRBD1 identical over 8 bases. The CDR3 nucleotides read TGTGCCAGCAGCGTCTCAGGACAGGGCCAAGAGACCCAGTACTTC. Amino acids: CASSVSGQGQETQYF.